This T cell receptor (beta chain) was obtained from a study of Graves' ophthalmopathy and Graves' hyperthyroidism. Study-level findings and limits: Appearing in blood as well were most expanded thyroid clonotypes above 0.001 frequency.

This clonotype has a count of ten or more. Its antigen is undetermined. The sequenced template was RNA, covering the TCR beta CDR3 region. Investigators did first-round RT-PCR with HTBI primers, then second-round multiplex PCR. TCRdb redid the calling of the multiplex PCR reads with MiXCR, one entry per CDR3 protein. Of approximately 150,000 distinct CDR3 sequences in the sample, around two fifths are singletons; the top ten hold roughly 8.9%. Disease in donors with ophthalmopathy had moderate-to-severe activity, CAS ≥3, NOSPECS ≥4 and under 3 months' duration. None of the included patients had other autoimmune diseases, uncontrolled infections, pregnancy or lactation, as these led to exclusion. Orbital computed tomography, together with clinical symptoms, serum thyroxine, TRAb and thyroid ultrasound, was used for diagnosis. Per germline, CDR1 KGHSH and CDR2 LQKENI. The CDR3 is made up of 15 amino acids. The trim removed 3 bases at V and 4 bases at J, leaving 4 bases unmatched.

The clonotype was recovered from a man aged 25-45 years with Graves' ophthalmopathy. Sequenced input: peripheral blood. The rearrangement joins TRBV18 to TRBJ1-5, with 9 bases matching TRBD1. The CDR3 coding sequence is TGTGCCAGCTCACCCGGGACAGGGTGGAATCAGCCCCAGCATTTT. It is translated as CASSPGTGWNQPQHF.